This TCR beta chain was documented in a study of vaccination effects on CD4 cells after COVID-19. Comments on this clone: Its antigen is not identified.

Viral peptide pools were used in the ViraFEST assay to expand antigen-specific CD4+ T cells, and sequencing came afterward. Having been cultured for about 10 days, the cells underwent CD4+ T cell isolation. Confirmation by PCR established that the person had SARS-CoV-2 infection between March and December 2020. Use of an HIV-1 Nef peptide pool defined the negative control culture. Assay used: immunoSEQ multiplex PCR; TCRdb lists only in-frame clones, some missing. Among tens of thousands of clones listed, under 80% were seen once. The CDR3 is 17 residues long. Trimming removed 0 bases at V and 1 base at J, with 13 bases between. Per germline, CDR1 GTSNPN and CDR2 SVGIG (reference sequence).

The source of this sequence is a human donor who had a prior SARS-CoV-2 infection. Material: CD4+ T cells from PBMCs cultured with HIV peptides, obtained before COVID-19 vaccination. Subset reported: HIV-1 Nef peptide pool negative control/reference culture. This chain joins TRBV30 and TRBJ1-6; the D is unclear. The CDR3, as DNA: TGTGCCTGGAGTGTTATCTGGGAAGGGTCCTATAATTCACCCCTCCACTTT. Translated, it gives CAWSVIWEGSYNSPLHF.